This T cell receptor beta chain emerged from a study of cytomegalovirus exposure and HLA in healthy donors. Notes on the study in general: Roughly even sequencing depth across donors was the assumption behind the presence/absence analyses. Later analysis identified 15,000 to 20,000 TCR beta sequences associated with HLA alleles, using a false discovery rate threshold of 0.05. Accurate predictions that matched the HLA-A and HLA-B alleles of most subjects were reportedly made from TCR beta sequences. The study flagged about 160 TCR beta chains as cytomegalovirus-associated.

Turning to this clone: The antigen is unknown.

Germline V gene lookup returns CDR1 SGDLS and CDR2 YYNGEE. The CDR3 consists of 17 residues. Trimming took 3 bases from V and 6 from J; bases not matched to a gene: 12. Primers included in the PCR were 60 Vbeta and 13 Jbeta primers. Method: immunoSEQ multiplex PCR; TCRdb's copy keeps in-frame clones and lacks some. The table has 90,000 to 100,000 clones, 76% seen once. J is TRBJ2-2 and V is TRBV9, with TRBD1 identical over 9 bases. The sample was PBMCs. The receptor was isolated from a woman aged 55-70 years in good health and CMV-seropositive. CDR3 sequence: CASSATGTGLRPGELFF. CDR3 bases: TGTGCCAGCAGCGCGACCGGGACAGGGTTAAGACCCGGGGAGCTGTTTTTT.